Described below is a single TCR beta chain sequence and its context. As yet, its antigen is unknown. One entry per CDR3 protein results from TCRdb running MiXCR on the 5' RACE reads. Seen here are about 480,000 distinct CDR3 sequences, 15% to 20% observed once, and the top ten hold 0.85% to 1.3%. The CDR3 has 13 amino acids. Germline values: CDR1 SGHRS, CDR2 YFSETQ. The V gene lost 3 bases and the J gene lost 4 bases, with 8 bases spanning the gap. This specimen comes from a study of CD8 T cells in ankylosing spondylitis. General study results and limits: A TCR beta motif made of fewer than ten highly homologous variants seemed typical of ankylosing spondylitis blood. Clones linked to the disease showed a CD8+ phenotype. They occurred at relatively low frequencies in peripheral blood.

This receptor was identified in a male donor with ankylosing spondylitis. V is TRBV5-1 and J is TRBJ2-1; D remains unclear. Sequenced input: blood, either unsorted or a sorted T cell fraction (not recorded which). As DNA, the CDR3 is TGCGCCAGCAGCTCCCAAGGGTACAATGAGCAGTTCTTC. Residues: CASSSQGYNEQFF.